The source of this T cell receptor (beta chain) is a study of blood T cells in healthy people across ages. Study results and limitations: Long-lived and aged donors differed, with more naive CD4+ cells and higher diversity in the long-lived.

This clonotype came up many times. As yet, its antigen is unknown. A second PCR, run for roughly 7 to 11 cycles, used a sample-barcoded 5' primer plus a J-beta primer mix. Carrying 12 random nucleotides, a template-switch adaptor labeled each individual cDNA molecule. MiXCR was run by TCRdb on the 5' RACE reads, yielding one entry per CDR3 protein. Of roughly 700,000 distinct CDR3 sequences listed, approximately 29% are singletons. Germline V gives CDR1 LGHNA, CDR2 YSLEER. There are 13 residues in the CDR3. The V segment lost 3 bases and the J segment 6 bases; nucleotides outside the gene matches: 4. There were at least 5.5 micrograms of total RNA extracted from every sample.

Sequencing was performed on blood. The rearrangement links TRBV4-3 to TRBJ2-7, with 8 bases identical to TRBD1. This clonotype was sampled from an elderly woman in good health. The CDR3, as DNA: TGCGCCAGCAGCCAGCACAGGGGGATCGAGCAGTACTTC. Translation gives CASSQHRGIEQYF.